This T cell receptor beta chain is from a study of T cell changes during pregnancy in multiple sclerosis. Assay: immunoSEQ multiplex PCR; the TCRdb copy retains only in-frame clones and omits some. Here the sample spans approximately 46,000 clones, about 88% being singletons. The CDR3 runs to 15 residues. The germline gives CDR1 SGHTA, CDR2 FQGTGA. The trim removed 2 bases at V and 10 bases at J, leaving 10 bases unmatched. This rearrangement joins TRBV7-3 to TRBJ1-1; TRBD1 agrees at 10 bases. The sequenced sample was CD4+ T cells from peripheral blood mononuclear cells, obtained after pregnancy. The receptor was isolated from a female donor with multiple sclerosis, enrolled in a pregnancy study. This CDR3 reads CASSLSSGQGLRAFF. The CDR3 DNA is TGTGCCAGCAGCTTATCTTCGGGACAGGGGTTGAGAGCTTTCTTT.